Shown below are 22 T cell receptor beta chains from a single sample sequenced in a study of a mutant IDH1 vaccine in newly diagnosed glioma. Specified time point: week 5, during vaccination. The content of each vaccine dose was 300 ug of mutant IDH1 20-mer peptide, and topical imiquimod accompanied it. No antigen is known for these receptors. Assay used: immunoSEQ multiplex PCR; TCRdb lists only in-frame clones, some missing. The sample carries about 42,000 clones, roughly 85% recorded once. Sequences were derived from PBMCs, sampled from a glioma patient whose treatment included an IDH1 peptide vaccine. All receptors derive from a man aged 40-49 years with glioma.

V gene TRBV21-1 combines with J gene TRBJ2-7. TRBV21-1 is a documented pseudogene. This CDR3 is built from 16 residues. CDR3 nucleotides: TGTGCCAGCAGCAAAGCGCAAGGGCTATACTCCTACGAGCAGTACTTC. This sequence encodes CASSKAQGLYSYEQYF.

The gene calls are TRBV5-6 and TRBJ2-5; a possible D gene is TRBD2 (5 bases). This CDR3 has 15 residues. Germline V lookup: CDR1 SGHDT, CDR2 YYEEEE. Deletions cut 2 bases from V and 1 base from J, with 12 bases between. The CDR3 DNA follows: TGTGCCAGCAGCTTAGCCAGCGGCAGCCAAGAGACCCAGTACTTC. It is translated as CASSLASGSQETQYF. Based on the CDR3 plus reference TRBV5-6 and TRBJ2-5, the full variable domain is DAGVTQSPTHLIKTRGQQVTLRCSPKSGHDTVSWYQQALGQGPQFIFQYYEEEERQRGNFPDRFSGHQFPNYSSELNVNALLLGDSALYLCASSLASGSQETQYFGPGTRLLVL.

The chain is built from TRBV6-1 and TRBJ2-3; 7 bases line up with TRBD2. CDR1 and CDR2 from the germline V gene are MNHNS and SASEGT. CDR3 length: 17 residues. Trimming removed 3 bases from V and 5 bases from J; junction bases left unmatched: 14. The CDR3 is CASSDAAAGAYRDTQYF. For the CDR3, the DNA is TGTGCCAGCAGTGATGCGGCGGCGGGAGCCTATCGAGATACGCAGTATTTT.

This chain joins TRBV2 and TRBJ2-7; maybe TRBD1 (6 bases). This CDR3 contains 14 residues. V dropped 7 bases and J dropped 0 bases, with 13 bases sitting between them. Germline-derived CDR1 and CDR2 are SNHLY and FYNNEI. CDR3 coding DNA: TGTGCCAGCACCTGGACAGCCCTCTCCTACGAGCAGTACTTC. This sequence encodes CASTWTALSYEQYF.

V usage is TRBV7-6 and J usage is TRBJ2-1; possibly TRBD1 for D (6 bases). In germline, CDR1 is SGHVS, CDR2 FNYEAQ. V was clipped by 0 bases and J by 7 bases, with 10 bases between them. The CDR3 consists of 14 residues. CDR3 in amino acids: CASSLAPQGNEQFF. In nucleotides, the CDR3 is TGTGCCAGCAGCTTAGCGCCACAGGGTAATGAGCAGTTCTTC. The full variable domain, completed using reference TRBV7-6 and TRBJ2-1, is GAGVSQSPRYKVTKRGQDVALRCDPISGHVSLYWYRQALGQGPEFLTYFNYEAQQDKSGLPNDRFSAERPEGSISTLTIQRTEQRDSAMYRCASSLAPQGNEQFFGPGTRLTVL.

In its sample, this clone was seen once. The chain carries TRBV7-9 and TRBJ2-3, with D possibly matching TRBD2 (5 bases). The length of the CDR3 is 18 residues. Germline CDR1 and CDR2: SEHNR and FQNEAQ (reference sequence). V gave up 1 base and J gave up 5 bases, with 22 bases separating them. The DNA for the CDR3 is TGTGCCAGCAGCTTAGACCACTTGAGGGTCCCTACACAAGATACGCAGTATTTT. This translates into CASSLDHLRVPTQDTQYF.

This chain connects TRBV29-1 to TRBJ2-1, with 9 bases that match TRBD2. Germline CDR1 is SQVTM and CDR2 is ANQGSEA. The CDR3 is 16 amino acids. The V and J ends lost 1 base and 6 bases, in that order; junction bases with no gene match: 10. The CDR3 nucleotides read TGCAGCGTTGAAGTTCTAGCGGGACTTAACCCCAATGAGCAGTTCTTC. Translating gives CSVEVLAGLNPNEQFF.

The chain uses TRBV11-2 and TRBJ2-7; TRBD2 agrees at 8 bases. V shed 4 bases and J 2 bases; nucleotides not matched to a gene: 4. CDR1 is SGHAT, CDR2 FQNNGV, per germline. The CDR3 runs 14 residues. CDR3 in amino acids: CASSSAGLAYEQYF. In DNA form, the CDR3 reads TGTGCCAGCAGCTCAGCGGGACTAGCCTACGAGCAGTACTTC.

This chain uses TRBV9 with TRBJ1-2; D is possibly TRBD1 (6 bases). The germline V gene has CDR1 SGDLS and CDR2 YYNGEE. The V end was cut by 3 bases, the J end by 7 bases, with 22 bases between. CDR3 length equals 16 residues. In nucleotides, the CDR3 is TGTGCCAGCAGCGCCTCCCCCACCGGGACAATCTCTGGCTACACCTTC. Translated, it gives CASSASPTGTISGYTF.

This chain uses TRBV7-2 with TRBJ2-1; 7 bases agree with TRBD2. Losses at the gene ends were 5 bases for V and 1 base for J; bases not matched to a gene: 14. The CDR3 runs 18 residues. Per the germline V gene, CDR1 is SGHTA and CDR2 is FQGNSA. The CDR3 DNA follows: TGTGCCAGCAGCCTCCCTGGAGGGCGGGAGAGGTCCTACAATGAGCAGTTCTTC. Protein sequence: CASSLPGGRERSYNEQFF.

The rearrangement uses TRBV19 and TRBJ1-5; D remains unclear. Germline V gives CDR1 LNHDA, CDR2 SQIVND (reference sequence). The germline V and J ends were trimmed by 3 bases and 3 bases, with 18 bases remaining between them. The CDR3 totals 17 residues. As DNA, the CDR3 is TGTGCCAGTAGTATGACCCCGTTTGCCACCTACAATCAGCCCCAGCATTTT. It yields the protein CASSMTPFATYNQPQHF.

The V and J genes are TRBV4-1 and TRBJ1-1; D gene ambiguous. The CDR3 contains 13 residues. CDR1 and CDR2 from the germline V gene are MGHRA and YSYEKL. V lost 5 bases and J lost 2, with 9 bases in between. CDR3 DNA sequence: TGCGCCAGCAGCGTGAATCCAAACACTGAAGCTTTCTTT. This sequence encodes CASSVNPNTEAFF.

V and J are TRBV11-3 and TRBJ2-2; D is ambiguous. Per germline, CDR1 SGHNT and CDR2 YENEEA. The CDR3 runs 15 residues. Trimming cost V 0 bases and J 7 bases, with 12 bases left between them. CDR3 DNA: TGTGCCAGCAGCTTAGATACGGCAGGCAACGGGGAGCTGTTTTTT. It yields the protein CASSLDTAGNGELFF.

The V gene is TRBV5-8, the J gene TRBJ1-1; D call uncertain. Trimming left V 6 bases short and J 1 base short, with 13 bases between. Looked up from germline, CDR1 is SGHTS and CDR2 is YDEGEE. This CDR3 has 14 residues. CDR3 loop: CASNPRVGNTEAFF. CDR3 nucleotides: TGTGCCAGCAACCCAAGGGTGGGGAACACTGAAGCTTTCTTT. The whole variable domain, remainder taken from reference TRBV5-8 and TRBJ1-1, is EAGVTQSPTHLIKTRGQQATLRCSPISGHTSVYWYQQALGLGLQFLLWYDEGEERNRGNFPPRFSGRQFPNYSSELNVNALELEDSALYLCASNPRVGNTEAFFGQGTRLTVV.

The CDR3 sequence is CASRAQPGQGSLNYGYTF. CDR3 nucleotides: TGTGCCAGCAGGGCACAACCGGGACAGGGGTCCTTAAACTATGGCTACACCTTC. The chain joins TRBV6-4 to TRBJ1-2; 10 nucleotides match TRBD1. J was trimmed by 2 bases and V by 6 bases; bases with no gene match: 15. The CDR3 runs 18 residues. Germline CDR1 reads MRHNA; CDR2 reads SNTAGT.

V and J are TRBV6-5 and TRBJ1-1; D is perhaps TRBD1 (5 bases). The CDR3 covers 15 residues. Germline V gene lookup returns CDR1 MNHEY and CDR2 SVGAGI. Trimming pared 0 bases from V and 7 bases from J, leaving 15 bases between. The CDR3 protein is CASSYSTQGRREAFF. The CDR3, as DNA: TGTGCCAGCAGTTACTCGACCCAGGGAAGACGTGAAGCTTTCTTT.

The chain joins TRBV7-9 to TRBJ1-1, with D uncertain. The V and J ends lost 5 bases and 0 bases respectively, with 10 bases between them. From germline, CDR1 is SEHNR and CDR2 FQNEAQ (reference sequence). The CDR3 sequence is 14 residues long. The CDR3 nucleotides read TGTGCCAGCAGCAGCCGGACGGTGAACACTGAAGCTTTCTTT. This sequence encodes CASSSRTVNTEAFF.

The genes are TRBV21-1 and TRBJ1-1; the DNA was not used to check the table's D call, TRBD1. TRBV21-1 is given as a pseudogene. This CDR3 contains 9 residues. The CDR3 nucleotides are TGTGCGTGGCTGGTAGAAGCTTTCTTT. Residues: CAWLVEAFF.

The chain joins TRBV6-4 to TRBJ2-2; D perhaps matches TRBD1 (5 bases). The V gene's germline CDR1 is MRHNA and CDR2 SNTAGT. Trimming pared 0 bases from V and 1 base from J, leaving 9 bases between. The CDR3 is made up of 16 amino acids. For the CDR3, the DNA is TGTGCCAGCAGTGACTCGACCACAGGGAACACCGGGGAGCTGTTTTTT. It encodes CASSDSTTGNTGELFF.

The CDR3: CASSRDGQETQYF. The CDR3 coding sequence is TGTGCCAGCAGCAGGGACGGTCAAGAGACCCAGTACTTC. The chain combines TRBV6-4 with TRBJ2-5, with D tentatively TRBD1 or TRBD2 (5 bases each). V was cut by 6 bases and J by 2 bases, with 10 bases left in between. The CDR3 loop spans 13 amino acids. From germline, CDR1 is MRHNA and CDR2 SNTAGT.

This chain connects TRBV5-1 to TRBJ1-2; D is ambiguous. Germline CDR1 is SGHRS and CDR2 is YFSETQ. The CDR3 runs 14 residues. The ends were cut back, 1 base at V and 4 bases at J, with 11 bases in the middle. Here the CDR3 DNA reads TGCGCCAGCAGCTTGACAGCGAGACCCTATGGCTACACCTTC. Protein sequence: CASSLTARPYGYTF.

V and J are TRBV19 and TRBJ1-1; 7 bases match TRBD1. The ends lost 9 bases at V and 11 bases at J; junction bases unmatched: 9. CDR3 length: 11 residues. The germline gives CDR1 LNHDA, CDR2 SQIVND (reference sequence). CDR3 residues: CASNRQGDAFF. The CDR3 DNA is TGTGCCAGCAACCGACAGGGAGACGCTTTCTTT.